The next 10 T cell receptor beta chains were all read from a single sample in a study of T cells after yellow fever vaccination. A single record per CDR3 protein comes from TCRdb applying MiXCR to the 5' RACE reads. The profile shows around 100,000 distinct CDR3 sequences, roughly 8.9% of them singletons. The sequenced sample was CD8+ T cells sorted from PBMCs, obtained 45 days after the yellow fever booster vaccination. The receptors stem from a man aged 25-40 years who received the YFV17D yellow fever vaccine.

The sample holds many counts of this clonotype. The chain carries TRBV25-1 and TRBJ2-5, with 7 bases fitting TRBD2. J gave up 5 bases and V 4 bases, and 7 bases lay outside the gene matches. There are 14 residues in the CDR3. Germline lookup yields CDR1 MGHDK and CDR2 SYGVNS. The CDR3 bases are TGTGCCAGCAGTGTGAGCGGGATCAGGGAGACCCAGTACTTC. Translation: CASSVSGIRETQYF.

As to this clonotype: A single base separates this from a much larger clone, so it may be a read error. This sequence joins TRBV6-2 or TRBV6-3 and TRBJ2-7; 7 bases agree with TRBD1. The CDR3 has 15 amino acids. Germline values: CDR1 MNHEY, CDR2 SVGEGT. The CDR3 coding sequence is TGTTCCAGCAGTTACCCAGACAGGGTCGTCTACGAGCAGTACTTC. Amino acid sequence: CSSSYPDRVVYEQYF.

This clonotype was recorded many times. The CDR3 loop reads CASSYGTSGYEQYF. CDR3 sequence (DNA): TGTGCCAGCAGTTACGGGACTAGCGGTTACGAGCAGTACTTC. The J gene is TRBJ2-7, the V gene TRBV6-5; 11 bases line up with TRBD2. V dropped 2 bases and J dropped 4; count of bases not matched to a gene: 1. CDR1 is MNHEY and CDR2 is SVGAGI in the germline V gene. This CDR3 is built from 14 residues.

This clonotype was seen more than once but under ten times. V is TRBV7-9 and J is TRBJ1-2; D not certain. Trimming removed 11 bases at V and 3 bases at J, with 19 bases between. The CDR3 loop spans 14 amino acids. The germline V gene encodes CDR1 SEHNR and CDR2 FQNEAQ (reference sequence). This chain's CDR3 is CALITPTDHYGYTF. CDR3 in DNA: TGTGCCTTAATAACACCGACGGATCACTATGGCTACACCTTC.

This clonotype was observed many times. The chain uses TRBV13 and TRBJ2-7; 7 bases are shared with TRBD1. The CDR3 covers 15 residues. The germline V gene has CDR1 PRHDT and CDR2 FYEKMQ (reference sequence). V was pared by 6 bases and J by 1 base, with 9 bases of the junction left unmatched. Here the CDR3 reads CASRTKGAPSYEQYF. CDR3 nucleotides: TGTGCCAGCAGGACCAAGGGGGCGCCTTCCTACGAGCAGTACTTC.

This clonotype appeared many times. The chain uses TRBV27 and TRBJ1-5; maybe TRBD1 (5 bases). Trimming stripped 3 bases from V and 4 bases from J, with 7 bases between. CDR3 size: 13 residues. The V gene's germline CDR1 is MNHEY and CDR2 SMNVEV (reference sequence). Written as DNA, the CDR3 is TGTGCCAGCAGTTTCGGGGCGAATCAGCCCCAGCATTTT. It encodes CASSFGANQPQHF.

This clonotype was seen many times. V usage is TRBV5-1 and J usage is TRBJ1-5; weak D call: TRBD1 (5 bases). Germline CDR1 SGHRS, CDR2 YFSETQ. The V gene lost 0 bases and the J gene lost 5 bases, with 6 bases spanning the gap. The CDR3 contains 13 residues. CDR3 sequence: CASSLAGYQPQHF. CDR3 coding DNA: TGCGCCAGCAGCTTGGCAGGGTATCAGCCCCAGCATTTT.

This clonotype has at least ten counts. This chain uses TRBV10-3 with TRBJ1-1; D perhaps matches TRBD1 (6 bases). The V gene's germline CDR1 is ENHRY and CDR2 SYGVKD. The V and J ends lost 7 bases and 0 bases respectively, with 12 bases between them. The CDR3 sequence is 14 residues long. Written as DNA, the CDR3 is TGTGCCATCATGGGTGCAGGGGTGAACACTGAAGCTTTCTTT. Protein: CAIMGAGVNTEAFF.

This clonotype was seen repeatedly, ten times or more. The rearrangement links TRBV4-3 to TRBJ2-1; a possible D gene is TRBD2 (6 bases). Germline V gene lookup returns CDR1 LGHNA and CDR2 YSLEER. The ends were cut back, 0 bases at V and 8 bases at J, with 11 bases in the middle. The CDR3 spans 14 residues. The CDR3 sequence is CASSQDRTSHEQFF. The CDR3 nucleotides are TGCGCCAGCAGCCAAGATCGCACTAGCCATGAGCAGTTCTTC.

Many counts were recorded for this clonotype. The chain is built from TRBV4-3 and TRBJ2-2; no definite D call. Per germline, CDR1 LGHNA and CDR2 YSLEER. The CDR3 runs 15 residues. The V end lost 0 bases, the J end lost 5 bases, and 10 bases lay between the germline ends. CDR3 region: CASSQDSEVTGELFF. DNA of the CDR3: TGCGCCAGCAGCCAAGATTCCGAGGTTACCGGGGAGCTGTTTTTT.